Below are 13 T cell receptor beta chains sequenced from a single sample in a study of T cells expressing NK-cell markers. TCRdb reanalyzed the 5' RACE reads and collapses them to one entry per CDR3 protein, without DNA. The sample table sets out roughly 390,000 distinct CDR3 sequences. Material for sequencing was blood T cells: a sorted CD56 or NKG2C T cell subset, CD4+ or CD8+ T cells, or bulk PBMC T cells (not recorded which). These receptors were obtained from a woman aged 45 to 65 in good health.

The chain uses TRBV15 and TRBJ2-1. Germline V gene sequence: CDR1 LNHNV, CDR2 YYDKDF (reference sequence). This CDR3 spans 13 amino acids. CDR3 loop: CATSTSSGNEQFF.

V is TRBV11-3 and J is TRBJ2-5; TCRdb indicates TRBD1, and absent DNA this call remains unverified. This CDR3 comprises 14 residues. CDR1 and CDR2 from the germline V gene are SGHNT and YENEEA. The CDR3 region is CASSLEGATETQYF.

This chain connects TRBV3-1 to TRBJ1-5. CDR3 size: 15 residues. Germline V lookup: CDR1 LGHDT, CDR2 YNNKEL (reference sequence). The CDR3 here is CASSQDSLSNQPQHF.

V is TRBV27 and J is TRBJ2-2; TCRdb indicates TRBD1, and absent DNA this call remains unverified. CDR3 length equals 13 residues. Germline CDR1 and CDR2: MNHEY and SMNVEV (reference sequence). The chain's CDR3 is CASSQGSPGELFF.

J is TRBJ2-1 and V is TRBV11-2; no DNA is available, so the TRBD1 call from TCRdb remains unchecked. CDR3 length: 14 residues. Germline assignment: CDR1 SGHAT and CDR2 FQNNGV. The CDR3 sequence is CASSRDRRNSEQFF.

The CDR3 spells CASRAGTGNYNEQFF. The chain uses TRBV27 and TRBJ2-1; checking the TCRdb D call of TRBD1 is not possible without DNA. The length of the CDR3 is 15 residues. Germline CDR1 reads MNHEY; CDR2 reads SMNVEV (reference sequence).

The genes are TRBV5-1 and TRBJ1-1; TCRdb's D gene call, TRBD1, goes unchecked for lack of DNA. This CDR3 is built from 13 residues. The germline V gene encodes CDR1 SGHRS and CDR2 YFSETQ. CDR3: CATARSRNTEAFF.

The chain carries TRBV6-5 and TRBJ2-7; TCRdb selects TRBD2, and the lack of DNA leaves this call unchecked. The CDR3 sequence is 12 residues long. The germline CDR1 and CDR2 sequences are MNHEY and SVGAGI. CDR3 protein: CAATSGAYEQYF.

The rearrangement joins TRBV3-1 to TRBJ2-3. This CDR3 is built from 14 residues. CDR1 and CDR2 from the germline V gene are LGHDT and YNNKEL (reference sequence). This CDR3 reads CASSQQLPPNTQYF.

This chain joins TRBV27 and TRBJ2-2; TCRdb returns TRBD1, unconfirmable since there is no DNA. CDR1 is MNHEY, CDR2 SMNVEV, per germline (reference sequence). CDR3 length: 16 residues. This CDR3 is CASSFRTGGSTGELFF.

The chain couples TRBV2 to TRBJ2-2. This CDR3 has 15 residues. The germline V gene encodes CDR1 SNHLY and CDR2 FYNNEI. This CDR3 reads CASSEVAGHTGELFF. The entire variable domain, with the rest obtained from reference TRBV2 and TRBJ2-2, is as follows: EPEVTQTPSHQVTQMGQEVILRCVPISNHLYFYWYRQILGQKVEFLVSFYNNEISEKSEIFDDQFSVERPDGSNFTLKIRSTKLEDSAMYFCASSEVAGHTGELFFGEGSRLTVL.

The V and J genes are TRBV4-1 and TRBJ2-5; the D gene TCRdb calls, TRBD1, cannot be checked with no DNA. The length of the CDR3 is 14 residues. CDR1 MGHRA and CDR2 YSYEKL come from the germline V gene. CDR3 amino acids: CASSHLRTAETQYF.

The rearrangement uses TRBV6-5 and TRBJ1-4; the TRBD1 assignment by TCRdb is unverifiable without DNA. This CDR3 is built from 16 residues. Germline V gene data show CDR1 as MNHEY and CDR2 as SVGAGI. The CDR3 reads CASSFFGLGGSEKLFF.